Shown below are 6 T cell receptor beta chains from a single sample sequenced in a study of blood T cell repertoires in COVID-19. Method: immunoSEQ multiplex PCR; TCRdb's copy keeps in-frame clones and lacks some. This sample has 200,000 to 250,000 clones; approximately 87% occur once, and the top ten carry 6.2%. The sample consisted of peripheral blood. These receptors originate from a man in his 60s with acute or convalescent COVID-19.

The chain joins TRBV27 to TRBJ1-2, with D maybe TRBD1 (5 bases). Germline CDR1 reads MNHEY; CDR2 reads SMNVEV (reference sequence). The CDR3 is 14 amino acids. The V end was cut by 2 bases, the J end by 5 bases, with 12 bases between. CDR3 in amino acids: CASSLRGTQYGYTF. The CDR3 bases are TGTGCCAGCAGTTTAAGGGGCACACAATATGGCTACACCTTC.

V and J are TRBV7-3 and TRBJ1-3; no clear D gene. Germline assignment: CDR1 SGHTA and CDR2 FQGTGA. This CDR3 contains 14 residues. The V gene lost 4 bases and the J gene lost 2 bases, with 9 bases spanning the gap. The DNA for the CDR3 is TGTGCCAGCAGCTACGGGGAGGCTGGAAACACCATATATTTT. As protein: CASSYGEAGNTIYF.

This chain links TRBV6-5 with TRBJ1-1; 9 bases map to TRBD1. This CDR3 contains 15 residues. The J segment lost 5 bases and the V segment lost 6 bases, leaving 10 bases of the junction unmatched. Germline CDR1 is MNHEY and CDR2 is SVGAGI. The CDR3 region is CASSPQGAGRTEAFF. As DNA, the CDR3 is TGTGCCAGCAGCCCACAGGGGGCGGGTCGGACTGAAGCTTTCTTT.

The chain employs TRBV28 and TRBJ1-3; D unresolved. Germline V gene lookup returns CDR1 MDHEN and CDR2 SYDVKM. This CDR3 is built from 14 residues. Trimming stripped 6 bases from V and 2 bases from J, with 11 bases between. The CDR3: CASRAGITGNTIYF. CDR3 nucleotide sequence: TGTGCCAGCAGAGCGGGGATCACTGGAAACACCATATATTTT.

V gene TRBV29-1 combines with J gene TRBJ2-1; 9 nucleotides align to TRBD2. The CDR3 consists of 15 residues. V was pared by 0 bases and J by 5 bases, with 5 bases of the junction left unmatched. The germline V gene has CDR1 SQVTM and CDR2 ANQGSEA. CDR3 protein: CSVEDDSGSDNEQFF. CDR3 nucleotides: TGCAGCGTTGAAGACGATAGCGGGAGTGACAATGAGCAGTTCTTC.

The chain couples TRBV5-1 to TRBJ1-5; 10 nucleotides align to TRBD1. CDR3 length equals 15 residues. Germline V gene sequence: CDR1 SGHRS, CDR2 YFSETQ. With V trimmed by 2 bases and J by 5 bases, 4 bases remained unmatched. The CDR3: CASSFGTGADQPQHF. Here the CDR3 DNA reads TGCGCCAGCAGCTTCGGGACAGGGGCCGATCAGCCCCAGCATTTT.